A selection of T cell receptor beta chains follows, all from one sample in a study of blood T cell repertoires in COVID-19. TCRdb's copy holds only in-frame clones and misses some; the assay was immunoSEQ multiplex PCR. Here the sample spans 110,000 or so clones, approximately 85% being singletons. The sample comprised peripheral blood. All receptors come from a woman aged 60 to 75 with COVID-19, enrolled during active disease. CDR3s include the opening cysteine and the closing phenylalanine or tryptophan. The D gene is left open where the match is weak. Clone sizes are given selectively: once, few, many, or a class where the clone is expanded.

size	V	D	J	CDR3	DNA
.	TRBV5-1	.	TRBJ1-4	CASSSPREVPLESTNEKLFF	TGCGCCAGCAGCTCCCCAAGAGAGGTCCCCCTGGAATCAACTAATGAAAAACTGTTTTTT
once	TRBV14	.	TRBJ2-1	CASSQLGAPHEQFF	TGTGCCAGCAGCCAACTAGGTGCCCCACATGAGCAGTTCTTC
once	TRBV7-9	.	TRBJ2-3	CASSLGAGTSTDTQYF	TGTGCCAGCAGCTTAGGGGCGGGGACTAGCACAGATACGCAGTATTTT
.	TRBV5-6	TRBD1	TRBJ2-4	CASSLTGMENIQYF	TGTGCCAGCAGCCTGACAGGGATGGAGAACATTCAGTACTTC
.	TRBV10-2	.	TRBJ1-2	CASLEYEGEGYTF	TGCGCCAGCTTAGAGTATGAGGGGGAAGGCTACACCTTC
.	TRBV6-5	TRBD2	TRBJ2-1	CASSLTRVRGAEQFF	TGTGCCAGCAGCCTCACCCGAGTGCGGGGGGCTGAGCAGTTCTTC
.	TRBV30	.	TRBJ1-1	CAWSWGDTEAFF	TGTGCCTGGAGTTGGGGGGACACTGAAGCTTTCTTT
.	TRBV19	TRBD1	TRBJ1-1	CASSGLGQGRGTEAFF	TGTGCCAGTAGTGGCTTGGGACAGGGAAGAGGCACTGAAGCTTTCTTT
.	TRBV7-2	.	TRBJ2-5	CASSRLVLETQYF	TGTGCCAGCAGCCGACTAGTTCTAGAGACCCAGTACTTC
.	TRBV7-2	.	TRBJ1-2	CASSLAVLALYGYTF	TGTGCCAGCAGCTTAGCGGTACTAGCCCTCTATGGCTACACCTTC
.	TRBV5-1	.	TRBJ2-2	CASSTQLFGTGELFF	TGCGCCAGCAGCACACAGCTTTTTGGCACCGGGGAGCTGTTTTTT
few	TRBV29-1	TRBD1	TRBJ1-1	CSVDRSGGSDTEAFF	TGCAGCGTTGATCGATCAGGGGGTTCGGACACTGAAGCTTTCTTT
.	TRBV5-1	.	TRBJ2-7	CASSPTGSAYEQYF	TGCGCCAGCAGCCCTACAGGGTCTGCCTACGAGCAGTACTTC
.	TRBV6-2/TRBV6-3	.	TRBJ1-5	CASSVRGGARQPQHF	TGTGCCAGCAGTGTCCGAGGGGGGGCGAGGCAGCCCCAGCATTTT
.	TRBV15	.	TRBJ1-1	CATSRVPGQVDTEAFF	TGTGCCACCAGCAGAGTGCCAGGCCAGGTGGACACTGAAGCTTTCTTT
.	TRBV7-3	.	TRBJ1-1	CASSLQENTEAFF	TGTGCCAGCAGCTTACAGGAGAACACTGAAGCTTTCTTT
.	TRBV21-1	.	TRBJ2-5	CASSKEGGRQETQYF	TGTGCCAGCAGCAAAGAAGGGGGAAGACAAGAGACCCAGTACTTC
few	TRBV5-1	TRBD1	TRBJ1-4	CASSPLLGQGTNEKLFF	TGCGCCAGCAGCCCGCTACTCGGACAGGGTACTAATGAAAAACTGTTTTTT
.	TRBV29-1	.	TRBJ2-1	CSAALLEQFF	TGCAGCGCTGCTCTACTCGAGCAGTTCTTC
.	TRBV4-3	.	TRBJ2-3	CASSQDLWAEAYTDTQYF	TGCGCCAGCAGCCAAGATCTTTGGGCAGAAGCCTACACAGATACGCAGTATTTT
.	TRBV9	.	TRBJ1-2	CASSVESGPLADYGYTF	TGTGCCAGCAGCGTAGAGTCTGGCCCCTTGGCAGACTATGGCTACACCTTC
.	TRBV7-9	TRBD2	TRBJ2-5	CASSPTSAETQYF	TGTGCCAGCAGCCCCACTAGCGCGGAGACCCAGTACTTC
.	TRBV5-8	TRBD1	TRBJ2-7	CASSLGSLIVGTVPYEQYF	TGTGCCAGCAGCTTAGGTTCGTTAATTGTGGGGACAGTTCCCTACGAGCAGTACTTC
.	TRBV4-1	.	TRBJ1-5	CASSQDSSNSNQPQHF	TGCGCCAGCAGCCAAGATAGCAGCAATAGCAATCAGCCCCAGCATTTT
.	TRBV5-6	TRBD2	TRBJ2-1	CASSPGLAGEWYNEQFF	TGTGCCAGCAGCCCGGGACTAGCGGGGGAGTGGTACAATGAGCAGTTCTTC
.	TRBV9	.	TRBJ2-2	CASSVGISGEIGELFF	TGTGCCAGCAGCGTAGGAATTAGCGGAGAGATCGGGGAGCTGTTTTTT
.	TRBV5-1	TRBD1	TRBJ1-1	CASQKDRLNTEAFF	TGCGCCAGCCAAAAGGACAGGTTGAACACTGAAGCTTTCTTT
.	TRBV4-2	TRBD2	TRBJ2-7	CASSQDLGSGVENEQYF	TGTGCCAGCAGCCAAGATCTCGGTAGCGGGGTGGAAAACGAGCAGTACTTC
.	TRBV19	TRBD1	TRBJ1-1	CASSPRQGNTEAFF	TGTGCCAGTAGTCCACGACAGGGGAACACTGAAGCTTTCTTT
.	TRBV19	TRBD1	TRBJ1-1	CASSITGGTEAFF	TGTGCCAGTAGTATCACAGGGGGCACTGAAGCTTTCTTT
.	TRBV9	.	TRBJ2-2	CASSVENRPNTGELFF	TGTGCCAGCAGCGTAGAGAACAGGCCAAACACCGGGGAGCTGTTTTTT
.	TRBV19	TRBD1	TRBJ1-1	CASSTGQGDTEAFF	TGTGCCAGTAGTACCGGACAGGGGGACACTGAAGCTTTCTTT
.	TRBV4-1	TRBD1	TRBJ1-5	CASSLWTGRNQPQHF	TGCGCCAGCAGCCTTTGGACAGGCCGCAATCAGCCCCAGCATTTT
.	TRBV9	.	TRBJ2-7	CASSVVGEGEQYF	TGTGCCAGCAGCGTAGTAGGTGAGGGCGAGCAGTACTTC
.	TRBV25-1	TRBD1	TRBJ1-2	CASSPTGGRGGYTF	TGTGCCAGCAGCCCGACAGGGGGCCGCGGCGGCTACACCTTC
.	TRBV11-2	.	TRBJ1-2	CASSLVGASKGYTF	TGTGCCAGCAGCTTAGTAGGGGCCAGTAAGGGCTACACCTTC
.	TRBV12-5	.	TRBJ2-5	CACGLGGPGGEQETQYF	TGTGCTTGTGGTTTGGGGGGCCCAGGAGGGGAACAAGAGACCCAGTACTTC
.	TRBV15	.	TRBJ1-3	CATRRAGNTIYF	TGTGCCACGCGAAGAGCTGGAAACACCATATATTTT
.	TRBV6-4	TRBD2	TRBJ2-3	CASSLTGTSGGAPTDTQYF	TGTGCCAGCAGTCTTACCGGGACTAGCGGGGGGGCCCCCACAGATACGCAGTATTTT
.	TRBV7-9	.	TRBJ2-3	CASSPSRDRSTDTQYF	TGTGCCAGCAGCCCCTCCCGAGACAGGAGCACAGATACGCAGTATTTT
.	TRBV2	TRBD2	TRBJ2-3	CASRQISGGLNDTQYF	TGTGCCAGCAGGCAAATTAGCGGGGGACTGAATGATACGCAGTATTTT
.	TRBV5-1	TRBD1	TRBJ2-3	CASSLTGNTQYF	TGCGCCAGCAGCCTGACAGGGAACACGCAGTATTTT
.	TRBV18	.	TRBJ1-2	CASSPGRRDYGYTF	TGTGCCAGCTCACCGGGTCGCAGGGACTATGGCTACACCTTC
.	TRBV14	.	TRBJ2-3	CASSQGSSGGLADTQYF	TGTGCCAGCAGCCAAGGAAGTTCCGGGGGGCTTGCAGATACGCAGTATTTT
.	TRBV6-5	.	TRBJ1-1	CASLGEVNTEAFF	TGTGCCAGCTTGGGGGAGGTGAACACTGAAGCTTTCTTT
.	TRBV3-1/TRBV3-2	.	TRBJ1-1	CASSQVADIAFF	TGTGCCAGCAGCCAAGTGGCGGATATAGCTTTCTTT
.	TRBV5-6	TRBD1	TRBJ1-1	CASSLGTGEMNTEAFF	TGTGCCAGCAGCTTGGGGACAGGGGAAATGAACACTGAAGCTTTCTTT
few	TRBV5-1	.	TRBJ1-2	CASSLGPGEYGYTF	TGCGCCAGCAGCTTGGGACCAGGGGAGTATGGCTACACCTTC